Listed below are T cell receptor beta chains from one sample, sequenced in a study of beta chain features in type 1 diabetes. Sequencing used immunoSEQ multiplex PCR; TCRdb keeps in-frame clones, though not all of them. Of around 260,000 clones listed, roughly a quarter were seen once; the top ten hold 0.012%. The sequenced material came from naive CD4+ T cells from blood. The receptors here all came from a woman in her 30s with type 1 diabetes. The CDR3 runs from the conserved cysteine through the conserved F or W. D genes are given only for firm matches. A row's size may be missing; if present it is once, few, many or a size class.

clone size	V gene	CDR3 length	J gene	D gene	CDR3 DNA	CDR3 protein
-	TRBV7-9	16	TRBJ1-1	TRBD1	TGTGCCAGCAGCGGGGACAGGGGGCGCAGGAACACTGAAGCTTTCTTT	CASSGDRGRRNTEAFF
few	TRBV7-9	16	TRBJ2-2	TRBD2	TGTGCCAGCAGCCTCGGGACTAGCGGGACGTCCGGGGAGCTGTTTTTT	CASSLGTSGTSGELFF
-	TRBV7-9	14	TRBJ2-7	TRBD2	TGTGCCAGCAGCTCGACTAGCGGGACCTACGAGCAGTACTTC	CASSSTSGTYEQYF
few	TRBV29-1	12	TRBJ2-7	TRBD2	TGCAGCGTCCTGACTAGCGCCTACGAGCAGTACTTC	CSVLTSAYEQYF
-	TRBV5-1	15	TRBJ2-1	TRBD2	TGCGCCAGCAGCAGTACTAGCGGGAGTTACAATGAGCAGTTCTTC	CASSSTSGSYNEQFF
few	TRBV9	12	TRBJ1-1	-	TGTGCCAGCAGCGTTGCTGACAGCCAAGCTTTCTTT	CASSVADSQAFF
-	TRBV27	14	TRBJ2-7	TRBD2	TGTGCCAGCAGAGTTAGCGGGAACTCCTACGAGCAGTACTTC	CASRVSGNSYEQYF
-	TRBV4-1	17	TRBJ2-1	TRBD2	TGCGCCAGCAGCCAGGCACTAGCGGGAGTGGTTGCGAATGAGCAGTTCTTC	CASSQALAGVVANEQFF
-	TRBV7-9	16	TRBJ2-1	TRBD1	TGTGCCAGCAGCTTAGCAAGGGACAGCTCCTACAATGAGCAGTTCTTC	CASSLARDSSYNEQFF
-	TRBV18	15	TRBJ2-5	TRBD1	TGTGCCAGCTCACCAGGGGGACAGAGGAAAGAGACCCAGTACTTC	CASSPGGQRKETQYF
few	TRBV6-6	12	TRBJ1-1	-	TGTGCCAGCAACACACTGAACACTGAAGCTTTCTTT	CASNTLNTEAFF
few	TRBV28	14	TRBJ2-3	TRBD2	TGTGCCAGCGCCCCTGCGGGGGGCCTAGATACGCAGTATTTT	CASAPAGGLDTQYF
-	TRBV27	14	TRBJ2-5	-	TGTGCCAGCGGGGAGTACAGGGACCAAGAGACCCAGTACTTC	CASGEYRDQETQYF
few	TRBV29-1	13	TRBJ2-1	TRBD2	TGCAGCCTAACGCGCGGGAGCTACAATGAGCAGTTCTTC	CSLTRGSYNEQFF
-	TRBV4-1	14	TRBJ2-5	-	TGCGCCAGCAGCCAAGTAGAATTAAGAGAGACCCAGTACTTC	CASSQVELRETQYF
-	TRBV9	13	TRBJ1-2	-	TGTGCCAGCAGCGTAGCAGGGCTTGATGGCTACACCTTC	CASSVAGLDGYTF
-	TRBV19	14	TRBJ2-7	-	TGTGCCAGTAGTATGGGTTCGGGGTCCTACGAGCAGTACTTC	CASSMGSGSYEQYF
-	TRBV7-3	15	TRBJ1-2	-	TGTGCCAGCAGCTTAAGCCCAGGGACTAACTATGGCTACACCTTC	CASSLSPGTNYGYTF
-	TRBV13	14	TRBJ2-5	TRBD1	TGTGCCAGCAGCCCACGGACAGGCCAAGAGACCCAGTACTTC	CASSPRTGQETQYF
few	TRBV30	14	TRBJ1-3	-	TGTGCCTGGAGCCCTCGTAGCCGCGGAAACACCATATATTTT	CAWSPRSRGNTIYF
-	TRBV5-6	15	TRBJ2-1	TRBD2	TGTGCCAGCAGCTTGGGGCTAGCGGGAGCCTCCCAGCAGTTCTTC	CASSLGLAGASQQFF
few	TRBV7-3	15	TRBJ2-1	TRBD2	TGTGCCAGCAGCTGGGGGGGGAGTGGGGCCAATGAGCAGTTCTTC	CASSWGGSGANEQFF
-	TRBV29-1	13	TRBJ1-1	-	TGCAGCGTTGCGGGTGGAGGGTTAACTGAAGCTTTCTTT	CSVAGGGLTEAFF
few	TRBV7-9	14	TRBJ1-1	-	TGTGCCAGCAGACGCTCCGGGGGGCAAGCTGAAGCTTTCTTT	CASRRSGGQAEAFF
-	TRBV7-6	17	TRBJ2-1	TRBD2	TGTGCCAGCAGCTTAGGGGATAGCGGGAGGGGGAACAATGAGCAGTTCTTC	CASSLGDSGRGNNEQFF
-	TRBV4-1	18	TRBJ1-2	-	TGCGCCAGCAGCCAAGCCCTGACAGGTGCGGACCTCAACTATGGCTACACCTTC	CASSQALTGADLNYGYTF
few	TRBV7-9	13	TRBJ2-1	-	TGTGCCAGCACCCCGAGCTCCTACAATGAGCAGTTCTTC	CASTPSSYNEQFF
few	TRBV18	12	TRBJ2-1	-	TGTGCCAGCTCACCGACGGGGAATGAGCAGTTCTTC	CASSPTGNEQFF
-	TRBV6-5	14	TRBJ2-3	TRBD2	TGTGCCACTCACGGGAGGAGCGGCACAGATACGCAGTATTTT	CATHGRSGTDTQYF
-	TRBV30	14	TRBJ1-5	-	TGTGCCTGGAGTAGGGAGGTCGGCAATCAGCCCCAGCATTTT	CAWSREVGNQPQHF
few	TRBV28	15	TRBJ1-2	-	TGTGCCAGCAGCCGTCCCGGGACTGAAGCCTATGGCTACACCTTC	CASSRPGTEAYGYTF
few	TRBV29-1	15	TRBJ2-5	-	TGCAGCGTTGAAGATCTTCGTGATCGGGGTGGGACCCAGTACTTC	CSVEDLRDRGGTQYF
once	TRBV19	14	TRBJ2-3	-	TGTGCCAGTAGTATCGCAGGGGAGACAGATACGCAGTATTTT	CASSIAGETDTQYF
-	TRBV29-1	12	TRBJ1-2	-	TGCAGCGTTGAAGACACGGGGGGTGGCTACACCTTC	CSVEDTGGGYTF
-	TRBV7-8	14	TRBJ1-1	-	TGTGCCAGCAGCCCAGTCAGGGGAGACGCTGAAGCTTTCTTT	CASSPVRGDAEAFF
-	TRBV5-1	16	TRBJ2-1	-	TGCGCCAGCAGCTTGTTGACTTCGAGCTCCTACAATGAGCAGTTCTTC	CASSLLTSSSYNEQFF
-	TRBV30	14	TRBJ2-1	-	TGTGCCCTACCCCTTGAGAGCTCCTACAATGAGCAGTTCTTC	CALPLESSYNEQFF
-	TRBV2	13	TRBJ2-3	-	TGTGCCAGCGGGGGACTTGAGGGCGATACGCAGTATTTT	CASGGLEGDTQYF
-	TRBV6-6	14	TRBJ2-7	TRBD1	TGTGCCAGCAGTTTACTCCGGACAGGGAACGAGCAGTACTTC	CASSLLRTGNEQYF
-	TRBV4-1	14	TRBJ2-3	TRBD1	TGCGCCAGCAGACTAAACAGGGGATCGGATACGCAGTATTTT	CASRLNRGSDTQYF
-	TRBV4-1	15	TRBJ1-1	-	TGCGCCAGCAGCCAAGTCGGGGTGGGAGGTCGGGAAGCTTTCTTT	CASSQVGVGGREAFF
-	TRBV30	14	TRBJ1-1	TRBD1	TGTGCCTGGGAGACGAGACAGGGGAACACTGAAGCTTTCTTT	CAWETRQGNTEAFF
-	TRBV6-5	13	TRBJ2-7	TRBD2	TGTGCCAGCAGCCGACTAGCGTCCTACGAGCAGTACTTC	CASSRLASYEQYF
few	TRBV6-5	13	TRBJ1-1	-	TGTGCCAGCACCCGGACAGTAAACACTGAAGCTTTCTTT	CASTRTVNTEAFF
-	TRBV11-2	15	TRBJ2-7	TRBD2	TGTGCCAGCAGTCCGACTAGCGCGATCTCCTACGAGCAGTACTTC	CASSPTSAISYEQYF
-	TRBV7-2	14	TRBJ1-2	TRBD1	TGTGCCAGCAGCTTGGCAGGGGGCAGCTATGGCTACACCTTC	CASSLAGGSYGYTF
-	TRBV2	17	TRBJ2-6	TRBD2	TGTGCCAGCAGTGAGCGGAGCGGGGGCTCTGGGGCCAACGTCCTGACTTTC	CASSERSGGSGANVLTF
few	TRBV7-9	15	TRBJ1-1	-	TGTGCCAGCAGCCCCCTAACAGGTGTGAACACTGAAGCTTTCTTT	CASSPLTGVNTEAFF
-	TRBV9	16	TRBJ2-3	TRBD1	TGTGCCAGCAGCCTTTCCGGGACAGGGGAGGCAGATACGCAGTATTTT	CASSLSGTGEADTQYF
few	TRBV30	13	TRBJ1-5	-	TGTGCCTGGAGTCAGGATCAATCTCAGCCCCAGCATTTT	CAWSQDQSQPQHF
-	TRBV4-1	14	TRBJ2-2	-	TGCGCCAGCAGCCATAGCGAGAACACCGGGGAGCTGTTTTTT	CASSHSENTGELFF
-	TRBV21-1	15	TRBJ1-2	-	TGTGCCAGCAGCATACACGGGACAGGGAAAGGGGGCTACACCTTC	CASSIHGTGKGGYTF
-	TRBV18	15	TRBJ2-5	TRBD1	TGTGCCAGCTCACCTCCGGGACAGGGGTTAGAGACCCAGTACTTC	CASSPPGQGLETQYF
-	TRBV10-2	17	TRBJ2-2	TRBD1	TGCGCCAGCAGTGTTGGAACAGGGGTGGGAAACACCGGGGAGCTGTTTTTT	CASSVGTGVGNTGELFF
few	TRBV7-3	12	TRBJ2-5	-	TGTGCCAGCAGCCAGGGCGGAGAGACCCAGTACTTC	CASSQGGETQYF